Presented here are 22 T cell receptor beta chains from one specimen sequenced in a study of cytomegalovirus exposure and HLA in healthy donors. TCRdb's copy holds only in-frame clones and misses some; the assay was immunoSEQ multiplex PCR. The sample holds some 250,000 clones; about 90% are singletons and the top ten take roughly 0.4%. Sequenced input: PBMCs. The receptors come from a woman between 18 and 30 years old in good health and CMV-seronegative.

J is TRBJ1-2 and V is TRBV19; 7 bases fit TRBD1. This CDR3 has 14 amino acids. Germline-derived CDR1 and CDR2 are LNHDA and SQIVND (reference sequence). Trimming removed 4 bases from V and 7 bases from J; junction bases left unmatched: 9. CDR3 DNA sequence: TGTGCCAGTAGTACAGGGACAGCTCAAATTGGCTACACCTTC. It is translated as CASSTGTAQIGYTF. The whole variable domain, remainder taken from reference TRBV19 and TRBJ1-2, is DGGITQSPKYLFRKEGQNVTLSCEQNLNHDAMYWYRQDPGQGLRLIYYSQIVNDFQKGDIAEGYSVSREKKESFPLTVTSAQKNPTAFYLCASSTGTAQIGYTFGSGTRLTVV.

The chain links TRBV28 to TRBJ2-3, with 7 nucleotides matching TRBD2. V was pared by 7 bases and J by 4 bases, with 5 bases of the junction left unmatched. The length of the CDR3 is 13 residues. The V gene's germline CDR1 is MDHEN and CDR2 SYDVKM. CDR3 DNA sequence: TGTGCCAGCACCAGCGGGGACGCAGATACGCAGTATTTT. Translated, it gives CASTSGDADTQYF.

This chain joins TRBV6-5 and TRBJ2-1, with 14 bases aligning to TRBD2. This CDR3 spans 14 amino acids. The V segment lost 6 bases and the J segment 10 bases; nucleotides outside the gene matches: 5. Germline V gene sequence: CDR1 MNHEY, CDR2 SVGAGI. The CDR3 DNA reads TGTGCCAGCAGCACCGGACTAGCGGGGGGAGAGCAGTTCTTC. This translates into CASSTGLAGGEQFF.

The chain joins TRBV6-5 to TRBJ1-5; D is unresolved. CDR1 and CDR2 (germline): MNHEY, SVGAGI. This CDR3 has 12 amino acids. With 6 bases removed from V and 1 base from J, the gap between germline ends came to 4 bases. CDR3 residues: CASRASNQPQHF. In DNA, the CDR3 is TGTGCCAGCAGGGCAAGCAATCAGCCCCAGCATTTT.

The chain recombines TRBV9 with TRBJ2-3, with 8 nucleotides matching TRBD1. Trimming at V came to 4 bases and at J to 5 bases, leaving 15 bases not matched to a gene. Looked up from germline, CDR1 is SGDLS and CDR2 is YYNGEE. The CDR3 runs 17 residues. The CDR3 loop reads CASSPRGTGGLGDTQYF. The DNA for the CDR3 is TGTGCCAGCAGCCCCCGCGGGACAGGTGGTCTCGGAGATACGCAGTATTTT. Based on the CDR3 plus reference TRBV9 and TRBJ2-3, the full variable domain is DSGVTQTPKHLITATGQRVTLRCSPRSGDLSVYWYQQSLDQGLQFLIQYYNGEERAKGNILERFSAQQFPDLHSELNLSSLELGDSALYFCASSPRGTGGLGDTQYFGPGTRLTVL.

The chain uses TRBV27 and TRBJ2-5; TRBD2 matches at 12 bases. The V gene's germline CDR1 is MNHEY and CDR2 SMNVEV (reference sequence). The CDR3 consists of 16 residues. The V and J ends lost 5 bases and 5 bases, in that order; junction bases with no gene match: 9. DNA for the CDR3: TGTGCCAGCAGTCCCTCTAGCGGGGGGGCCCGGGAGACCCAGTACTTC. This sequence encodes CASSPSSGGARETQYF.

The chain combines TRBV14 with TRBJ2-5, with 13 bases lining up with TRBD2. V was clipped by 4 bases and J by 4 bases; unmatched bases: 6. CDR3 length: 16 amino acids. Germline CDR1 SGHDN, CDR2 FVKESK. The CDR3 region is CASSRLAGGYGETQYF. CDR3 coding DNA: TGTGCCAGCAGCCGACTAGCGGGGGGTTATGGAGAGACCCAGTACTTC.

V gene TRBV6-5 combines with J gene TRBJ2-2, with 7 bases matching TRBD2. This CDR3 has 13 residues. From germline, CDR1 is MNHEY and CDR2 SVGAGI. V was clipped by 5 bases and J by 6 bases; unmatched bases: 3. The CDR3 protein is CASSRGSAGELFF. The CDR3 bases are TGTGCCAGCAGTCGCGGGAGCGCCGGGGAGCTGTTTTTT.

The chain has TRBV5-6 and TRBJ1-1; no reliable D call. The CDR3 covers 16 residues. The ends were cut back, 0 bases at V and 4 bases at J, with 16 bases in the middle. Per the germline V gene, CDR1 is SGHDT and CDR2 is YYEEEE. DNA for the CDR3: TGTGCCAGCAGCTTGGCTATGCCGCCCAAAAGCACTGAAGCTTTCTTT. It encodes CASSLAMPPKSTEAFF. The variable domain in full, with the rest retrieved from reference TRBV5-6 and TRBJ1-1, is DAGVTQSPTHLIKTRGQQVTLRCSPKSGHDTVSWYQQALGQGPQFIFQYYEEEERQRGNFPDRFSGHQFPNYSSELNVNALLLGDSALYLCASSLAMPPKSTEAFFGQGTRLTVV.

The chain links TRBV28 to TRBJ2-3; D possibly corresponds to TRBD1 (6 bases). V was pared by 3 bases and J by 6 bases, with 13 bases between. CDR3 size: 14 residues. Looked up from germline, CDR1 is MDHEN and CDR2 is SYDVKM. For the CDR3, the DNA is TGTGCCAGCAGTTTGTCCCAGGGGACGGATACGCAGTATTTT. Amino acids: CASSLSQGTDTQYF.

V is TRBV27 and J is TRBJ1-2; 7 nucleotides line up with TRBD1. CDR1 is MNHEY, CDR2 SMNVEV, per germline (reference sequence). V lost 7 bases, J lost 2 bases, and 4 bases stayed unmatched. The CDR3 contains 13 residues. The CDR3 here is CASKLTGNYGYTF. CDR3 bases: TGTGCCAGCAAATTGACAGGGAACTATGGCTACACCTTC.

In nucleotides, the CDR3 is TGCAGCGTCCCCTACACAGATACGCAGTATTTT. Amino acids: CSVPYTDTQYF. This rearrangement joins TRBV29-1 to TRBJ2-3, with D hard to call. Germline CDR1 is SQVTM and CDR2 is ANQGSEA. The CDR3 is 11 residues long. Trimming shortened V by 6 bases and J by 2 bases, and 6 bases separated the two germline ends.

V and J are TRBV4-1 and TRBJ1-1, with 7 positions matching TRBD1. CDR1 and CDR2 (germline): MGHRA, YSYEKL. V dropped 4 bases and J dropped 6; count of bases not matched to a gene: 8. There are 14 residues in the CDR3. The CDR3 bases are TGCGCCAGCAGCCTCCGCTGGCAGGGGGCTGAAGCTTTCTTT. Translation gives CASSLRWQGAEAFF.

The CDR3 is CASSGRDRAQEEQFF. The CDR3 DNA reads TGTGCCAGCAGTGGACGGGACAGGGCCCAAGAGGAGCAGTTCTTC. The gene calls are TRBV6-1 and TRBJ2-1, with TRBD1 matching 9 bases. The CDR3 has 15 residues. V was pared by 4 bases and J by 10 bases, with 11 bases of the junction left unmatched. From germline, CDR1 is MNHNS and CDR2 SASEGT.

This CDR3 reads CASSESQTRMNTEAFF. The CDR3 DNA reads as TGTGCCAGCAGTGAGTCGCAGACTCGAATGAACACTGAAGCTTTCTTT. The rearrangement joins TRBV2 to TRBJ1-1; D call uncertain. Germline V lookup: CDR1 SNHLY, CDR2 FYNNEI. The V gene lost 3 bases and the J gene lost 0 bases, with 14 bases spanning the gap. CDR3 length: 16 residues.

This clone was observed a single time. The chain is built from TRBV5-1 and TRBJ2-7; a possible D gene is TRBD2 (5 bases). Germline CDR1 is SGHRS and CDR2 is YFSETQ. This CDR3 comprises 15 residues. V was cut by 0 bases and J by 5 bases, with 15 bases left in between. The CDR3 is CASSLVETGSHEQYF. CDR3 sequence (DNA): TGCGCCAGCAGCTTGGTGGAGACGGGGAGCCACGAGCAGTACTTC.

The V and J genes are TRBV27 and TRBJ1-5; TRBD1 agrees at 9 bases. J was trimmed by 6 bases and V by 5 bases; bases with no gene match: 17. The germline V gene encodes CDR1 MNHEY and CDR2 SMNVEV (reference sequence). This CDR3 is 18 amino acids long. This CDR3 is CASSQGQGGSDIFQPQHF. CDR3 bases: TGTGCCAGCAGTCAGGGACAGGGTGGTTCGGATATATTTCAGCCCCAGCATTTT.

This rearrangement joins TRBV7-2 to TRBJ2-1, with 9 bases that match TRBD2. The germline V gene encodes CDR1 SGHTA and CDR2 FQGNSA. The CDR3 runs to 17 residues. Germline trimming cut 3 bases from V and 4 bases from J; bases unmatched to any gene: 10. CDR3 DNA sequence: TGTGCCAGCAGCTTCCAATTATCAGCGGGGGGTTACAATGAGCAGTTCTTC. Protein sequence: CASSFQLSAGGYNEQFF.

Here the CDR3 reads CAISEGQGLTEAFF. The CDR3 DNA reads as TGTGCCATCAGTGAAGGGCAGGGGCTCACTGAAGCTTTCTTT. V gene TRBV10-3 combines with J gene TRBJ1-1; weak D call: TRBD1 (6 bases). The CDR3 length is 14 residues. The germline gives CDR1 ENHRY, CDR2 SYGVKD. Trimming stripped 3 bases from V and 4 bases from J, with 12 bases between.

The chain recombines TRBV7-2 with TRBJ2-7; TRBD1 might be the D (5 bases). V was clipped by 1 base and J by 5 bases, with 15 bases between them. The CDR3 has 15 residues. Looked up from germline, CDR1 is SGHTA and CDR2 is FQGNSA. This CDR3 is CASSLDGRVVNEQYF. The CDR3 bases are TGTGCCAGCAGCTTAGATGGCAGGGTTGTTAACGAGCAGTACTTC.

The V and J genes are TRBV6-5 and TRBJ1-2, with D unclear. This CDR3 region has 11 residues. V was clipped by 4 bases and J by 8 bases, with 8 bases between them. CDR1 is MNHEY, CDR2 SVGAGI, per germline. The chain's CDR3 is CASSSGEGYTF. The CDR3 DNA is TGTGCCAGCAGTTCGGGAGAAGGCTACACCTTC.

V and J are TRBV12-5 and TRBJ2-1, with 7 bases matching TRBD2. CDR1 is LGHNT, CDR2 FRNRAP, per germline. J lost 4 bases, V lost 5 bases, and 11 bases had no gene match. There are 16 residues in the CDR3. The CDR3 loop reads CASGSHGGRTYNEQFF. The CDR3 DNA reads as TGTGCTAGTGGTAGCCACGGGGGGAGAACGTACAATGAGCAGTTCTTC.